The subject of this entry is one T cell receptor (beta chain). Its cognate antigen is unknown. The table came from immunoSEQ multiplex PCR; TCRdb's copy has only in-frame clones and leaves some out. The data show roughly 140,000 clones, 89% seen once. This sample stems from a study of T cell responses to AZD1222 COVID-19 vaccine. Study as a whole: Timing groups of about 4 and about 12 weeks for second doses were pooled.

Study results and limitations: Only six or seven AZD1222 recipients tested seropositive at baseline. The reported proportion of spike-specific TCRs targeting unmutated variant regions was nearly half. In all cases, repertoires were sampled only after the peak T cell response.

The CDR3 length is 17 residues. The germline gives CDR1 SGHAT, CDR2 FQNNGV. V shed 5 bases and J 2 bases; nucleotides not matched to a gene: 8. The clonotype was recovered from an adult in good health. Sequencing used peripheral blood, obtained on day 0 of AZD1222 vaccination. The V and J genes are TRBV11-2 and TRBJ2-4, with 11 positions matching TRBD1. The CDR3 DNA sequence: TGTGCCAGCAGCCGAGAGGACAGGGGGCGAACCAAAAACATTCAGTACTTC. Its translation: CASSREDRGRTKNIQYF.